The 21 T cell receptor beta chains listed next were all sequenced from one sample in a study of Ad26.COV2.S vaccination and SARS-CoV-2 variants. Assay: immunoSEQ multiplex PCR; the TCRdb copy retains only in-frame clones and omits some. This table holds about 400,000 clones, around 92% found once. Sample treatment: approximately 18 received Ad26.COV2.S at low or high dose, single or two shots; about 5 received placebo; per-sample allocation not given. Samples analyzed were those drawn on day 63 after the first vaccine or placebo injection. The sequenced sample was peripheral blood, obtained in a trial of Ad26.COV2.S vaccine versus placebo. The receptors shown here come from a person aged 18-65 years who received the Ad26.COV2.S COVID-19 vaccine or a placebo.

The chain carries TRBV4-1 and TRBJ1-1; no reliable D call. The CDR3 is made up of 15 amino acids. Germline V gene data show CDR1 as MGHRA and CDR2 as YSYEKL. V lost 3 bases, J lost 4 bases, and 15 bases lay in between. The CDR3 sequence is CASSQDRQVGTEAFF. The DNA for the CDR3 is TGCGCCAGCAGCCAGGATCGTCAGGTGGGCACTGAAGCTTTCTTT.

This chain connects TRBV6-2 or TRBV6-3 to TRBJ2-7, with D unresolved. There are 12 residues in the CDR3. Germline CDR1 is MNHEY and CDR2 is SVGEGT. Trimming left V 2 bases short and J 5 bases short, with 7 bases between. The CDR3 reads CASSYPPHEQYF. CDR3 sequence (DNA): TGTGCCAGCAGTTACCCCCCCCACGAGCAGTACTTC.

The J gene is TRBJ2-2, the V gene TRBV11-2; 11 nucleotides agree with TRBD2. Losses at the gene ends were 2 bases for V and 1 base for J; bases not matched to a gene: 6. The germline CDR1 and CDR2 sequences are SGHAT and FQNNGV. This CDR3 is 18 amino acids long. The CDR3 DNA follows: TGTGCCAGCAGCTTACGTTCTAGCGGGGGGCAGAACACCGGGGAGCTGTTTTTT. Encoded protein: CASSLRSSGGQNTGELFF. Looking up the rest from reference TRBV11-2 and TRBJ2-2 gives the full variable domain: EAGVAQSPRYKIIEKRQSVAFWCNPISGHATLYWYQQILGQGPKLLIQFQNNGVVDDSQLPKDRFSAERLKGVDSTLKIQPAKLEDSAVYLCASSLRSSGGQNTGELFFGEGSRLTVL.

In nucleotides, the CDR3 is TGTGCCAGTAGTCGAATGAGCTATAACTATGGCTACACCTTC. Translation gives CASSRMSYNYGYTF. The chain links TRBV19 to TRBJ1-2; no clear D. Germline-derived CDR1 and CDR2 are LNHDA and SQIVND (reference sequence). The CDR3 sequence is 14 residues long. V lost 5 bases to trimming and J lost 1 base, with 11 bases between them. Looking up the rest from reference TRBV19 and TRBJ1-2 gives the full variable domain: DGGITQSPKYLFRKEGQNVTLSCEQNLNHDAMYWYRQDPGQGLRLIYYSQIVNDFQKGDIAEGYSVSREKKESFPLTVTSAQKNPTAFYLCASSRMSYNYGYTFGSGTRLTVV.

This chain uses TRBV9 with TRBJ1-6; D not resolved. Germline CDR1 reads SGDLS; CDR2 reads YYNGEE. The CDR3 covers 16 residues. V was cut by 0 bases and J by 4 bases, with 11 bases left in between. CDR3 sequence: CASSVGPGPYNSPLHF. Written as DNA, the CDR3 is TGTGCCAGCAGCGTAGGGCCAGGCCCGTATAATTCACCCCTCCACTTT.

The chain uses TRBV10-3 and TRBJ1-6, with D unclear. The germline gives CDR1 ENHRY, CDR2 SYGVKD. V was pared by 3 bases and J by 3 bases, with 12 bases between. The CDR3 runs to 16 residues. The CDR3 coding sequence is TGTGCCATCAGTGAAATTAGGGCCATCTATAATTCACCCCTCCACTTT. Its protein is CAISEIRAIYNSPLHF.

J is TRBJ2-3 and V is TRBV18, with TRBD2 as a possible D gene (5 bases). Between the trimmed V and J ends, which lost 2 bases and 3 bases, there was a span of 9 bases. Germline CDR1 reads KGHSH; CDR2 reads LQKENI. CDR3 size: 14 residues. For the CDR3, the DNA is TGTGCCAGCTCACCAACCCTAGCAACAGATACGCAGTATTTT. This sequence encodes CASSPTLATDTQYF.

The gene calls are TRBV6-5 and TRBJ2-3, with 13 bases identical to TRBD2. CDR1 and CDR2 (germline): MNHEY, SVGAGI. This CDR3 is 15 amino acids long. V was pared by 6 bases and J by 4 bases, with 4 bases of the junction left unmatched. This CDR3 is CASSRTSGGSDTQYF. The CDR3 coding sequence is TGTGCCAGCAGCAGGACTAGCGGGGGTTCAGATACGCAGTATTTT.

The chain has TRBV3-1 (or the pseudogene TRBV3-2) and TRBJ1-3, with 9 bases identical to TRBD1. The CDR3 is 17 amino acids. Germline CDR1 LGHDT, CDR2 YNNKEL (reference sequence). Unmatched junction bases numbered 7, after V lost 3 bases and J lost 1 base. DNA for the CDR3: TGTGCCAGCAGCCACGTATCCGGGACAGGGTCTGGAAACACCATATATTTT. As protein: CASSHVSGTGSGNTIYF.

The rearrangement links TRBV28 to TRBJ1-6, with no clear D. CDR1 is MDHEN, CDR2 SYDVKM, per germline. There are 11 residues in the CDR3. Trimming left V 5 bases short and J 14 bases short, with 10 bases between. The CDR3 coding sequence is TGTGCCAGCAGTCAGCTTACGTCCCTCCACTTT. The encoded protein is CASSQLTSLHF.

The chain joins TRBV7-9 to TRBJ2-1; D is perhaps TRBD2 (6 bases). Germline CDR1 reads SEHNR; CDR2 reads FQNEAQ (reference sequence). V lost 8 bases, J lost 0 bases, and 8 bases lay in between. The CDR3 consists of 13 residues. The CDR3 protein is CASAGISYNEQFF. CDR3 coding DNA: TGTGCCAGCGCGGGGATCTCCTACAATGAGCAGTTCTTC.

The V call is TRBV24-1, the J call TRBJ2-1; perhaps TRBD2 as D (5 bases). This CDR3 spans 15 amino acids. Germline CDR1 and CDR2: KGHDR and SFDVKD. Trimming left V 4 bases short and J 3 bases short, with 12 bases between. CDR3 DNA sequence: TGTGCCACCAGTGACAACAGAGGACTCTACAATGAGCAGTTCTTC. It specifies CATSDNRGLYNEQFF.

CDR3 loop: CASSFSGGSTYEQYF. In DNA, the CDR3 is TGTGCCAGCAGCTTTAGCGGGGGCTCGACCTACGAGCAGTACTTC. The chain has TRBV7-8 and TRBJ2-7; 9 bases align to TRBD2. CDR3 size: 15 residues. From germline, CDR1 is SGHVS and CDR2 FQNEAQ. V lost 3 bases and J lost 2; bases outside the gene matches: 5.

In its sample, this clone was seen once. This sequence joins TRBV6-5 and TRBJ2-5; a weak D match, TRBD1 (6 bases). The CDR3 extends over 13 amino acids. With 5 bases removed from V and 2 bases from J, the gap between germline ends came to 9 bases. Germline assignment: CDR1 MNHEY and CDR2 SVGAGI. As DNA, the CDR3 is TGTGCCAGCAGTCTACAGGGACAAGAGACCCAGTACTTC. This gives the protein CASSLQGQETQYF.

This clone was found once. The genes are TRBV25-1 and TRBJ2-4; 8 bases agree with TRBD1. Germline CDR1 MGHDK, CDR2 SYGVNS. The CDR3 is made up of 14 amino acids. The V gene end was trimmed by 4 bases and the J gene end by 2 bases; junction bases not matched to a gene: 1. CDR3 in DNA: TGTGCCAGCAGTGGACAGGGGACCAAAAACATTCAGTACTTC. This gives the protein CASSGQGTKNIQYF.

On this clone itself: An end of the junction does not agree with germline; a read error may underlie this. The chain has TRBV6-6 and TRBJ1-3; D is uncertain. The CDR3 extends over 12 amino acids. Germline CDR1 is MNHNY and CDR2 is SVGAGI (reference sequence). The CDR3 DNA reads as TGTGCCAGCAGTTACTTGGAGGGAGGGTGGAATTTT. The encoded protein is CASSYLEGGWNF.

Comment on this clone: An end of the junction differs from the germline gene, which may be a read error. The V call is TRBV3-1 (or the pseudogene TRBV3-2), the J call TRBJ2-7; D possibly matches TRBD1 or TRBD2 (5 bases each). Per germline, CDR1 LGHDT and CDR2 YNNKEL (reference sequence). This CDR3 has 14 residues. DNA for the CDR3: TGTGCCAGCAGTCAAGGGGACGGAGCCTACGAGCAGTACTTC. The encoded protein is CASSQGDGAYEQYF.

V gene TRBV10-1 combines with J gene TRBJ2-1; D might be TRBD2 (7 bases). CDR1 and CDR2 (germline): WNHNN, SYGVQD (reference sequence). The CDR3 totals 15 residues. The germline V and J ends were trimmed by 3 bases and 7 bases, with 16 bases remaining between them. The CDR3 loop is CASSEGGGRGNEQFF. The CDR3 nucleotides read TGCGCCAGCAGTGAAGGGGGGGGCCGAGGAAATGAGCAGTTCTTC.

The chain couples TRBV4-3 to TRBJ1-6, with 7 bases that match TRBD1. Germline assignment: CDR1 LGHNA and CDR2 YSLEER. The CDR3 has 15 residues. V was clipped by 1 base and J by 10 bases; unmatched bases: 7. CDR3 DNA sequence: TGCGCCAGCAGCCAAGTCCCCAGGGGGAAGTCACCCCTCCACTTT. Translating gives CASSQVPRGKSPLHF.

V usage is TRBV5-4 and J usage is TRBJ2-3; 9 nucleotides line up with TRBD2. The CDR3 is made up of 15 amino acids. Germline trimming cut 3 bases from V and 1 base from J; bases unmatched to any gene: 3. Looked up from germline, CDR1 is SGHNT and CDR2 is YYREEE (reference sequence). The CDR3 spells CASSYSSGGTDTQYF. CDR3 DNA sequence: TGTGCCAGCAGCTACTCTAGCGGGGGCACAGATACGCAGTATTTT.

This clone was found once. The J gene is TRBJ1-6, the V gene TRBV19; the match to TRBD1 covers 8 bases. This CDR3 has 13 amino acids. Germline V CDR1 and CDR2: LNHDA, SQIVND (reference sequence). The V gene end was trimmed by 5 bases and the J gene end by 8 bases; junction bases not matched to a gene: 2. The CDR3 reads CASSSQGDSPLHF. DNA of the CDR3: TGTGCCAGTAGTTCACAGGGGGATTCACCCCTCCACTTT.